The TCR beta chain described here comes from a study of cytomegalovirus exposure and HLA in healthy donors (dated by TCRdb to the late 2010s). In terms of the full investigation: An earlier analysis of several hundred of the donors reported 276 Gb of sequence data and 95 million to 130 million unique TCR beta sequences obtained from about 180 million T cells. Roughly 300 gigabases of sequencing data and around 87 million unique TCR sequences were included in an early release covering roughly 700 HLA-typed donors. The genetic ancestry cluster associated with self-reported Caucasian donors included over 65% of the roughly 410 genotyped donors. The study was designed to test whether signatures of past pathogen exposure could be identified by cataloging public T cell receptors. The study profiled the T cell repertoires of more than 500 subjects by immunosequencing and related them to cytomegalovirus serostatus. A separate validation cohort of roughly 120 different subjects was used in addition to the approximately 640-subject first cohort. The study combined high-throughput TCR immunosequencing, statistical association of individual TCRs with disease status, and machine learning to predict cytomegalovirus infection status. To study patterns of TCR occurrence, a later analysis re-analyzed previously published TCR beta repertoires from several hundred donors and added high-resolution HLA genotyping. Rather than using new phenotypic data, the later analysis identified candidate immune exposures from TCR beta sequences and from how often those sequences occurred across donors. In an earlier analysis of about 590 of the donors, high-throughput TCR beta sequencing was used to judge whether each TCR beta V gene segment behaved as functional or pseudogenic. Alongside the repertoire data, information on donor age, sex, ethnicity and CMV serostatus was compiled. A later genetic analysis took genome-wide SNP genotypes for about 55% of the 666 donors and used that subset as a discovery cohort. All discovery cohort repertoires had been generated on a single sequencing platform. Class I and class II HLA loci were covered by the typing at four-digit resolution. The number of typed donors differed by locus: about 629-630 for A, B, C, DRB1 and DQB1; some 500 for DQA1; roughly 600 for DPA1; and about 470 for DPB1. Four to six DR-DQ haplotypes were handled as single units for association and clustering, since linkage in the cohort was strong. On average, roughly 240,000 unique TCR beta nucleotide sequences were sequenced per donor among roughly 430 genotyped donors of the cohort, with 15% to 20% of those sequences being non-productive. Study-wide findings and limitations: Strong co-occurrence of HLA alleles, especially DR and DQ, made assigning TCR associations to individual alleles difficult. Cytomegalovirus status was reported to be diagnosed by the classifier with high specificity and sensitivity in both the original and validation cohorts. The study listed 150 to 200 TCR beta chains as associated with cytomegalovirus. An earlier analysis of roughly 570 of the donors showed that most TCR beta V segments appeared in productive rearrangements either about 87% or about 30% of the time, which broadly matched IMGT annotations. In vitro tests confirmed that a few of the cytomegalovirus-associated TCR beta chains recognize cytomegalovirus antigens. Because some donors lacked HLA typing at each locus, the association tests relied only on the typed subset. In a later analysis, about 16,000 TCR beta sequences were associated with specific HLA alleles at a false discovery rate of 0.05. The presence/absence analyses assumed that sequencing depth was roughly uniform across donors, and that assumption may not be true. Some IMGT-functional V segments, including TRBV6-2 and TRBV6-3, could not be told apart with the 87-base-pair reads, so those segments were excluded. A group of highly shared sequence variants was considered likely to be a technical artifact of the sequencing pipeline. A later analysis reported that several top co-occurrence clusters appeared linked to parvovirus B19, influenza, CMV and Epstein-Barr virus. Only TCR beta chains were sequenced in this cohort, and the absence of alpha or paired-chain data limited detectable features. A later analysis found that HLA-associated TCR beta chains were more clonally expanded and had lower generation probabilities than equally common non-associated chains. In a later analysis, most CMV-associated TCR beta chains were found to appear HLA-restricted, with HLA associations seemingly driven largely by CMV exposure. The authors suggested that the approach could potentially be extended to other disease states and immunological phenotypes. Immune exposure information for the cohort was limited to CMV serostatus. While some public TCRs were present in many individuals, most TCR sequences turned up only very rarely across donors. Because counts were too low, about 18 rarely observed V segments, including chromosome 9 orphons, were excluded from the earlier analysis of under 650 of the donors. According to a later analysis, TCR association rates differed among HLA loci, with DRB1 alleles showing the most associated TCRs and HLA-C alleles showing the fewest. A further reported finding was that TCR beta sequences accurately predicted the HLA-A and HLA-B alleles for most subjects in the first cohort. In a later genetic analysis, fewer N-insertions in productive TCRs were reported among donors in an Asian-associated ancestry cluster than the roughly 670-donor mean. A later genetic analysis associated a missense DCLRE1C variant with V-gene and J-gene trimming of TCR beta chains, and an independent cohort replicated the association. Correlated functional status among segregating V segments might be attributable to linkage disequilibrium, but an unknown experimental factor could not be ruled out.

With respect to this clone: The target of this receptor is not known.

Reading the germline V gene (reference sequence) gives CDR1 SEHNR and CDR2 FQNEAQ. The CDR3 numbers 15 residues from cysteine through phenylalanine. The CDR3 DNA has 45 bases and is translated from base 1. V has 5 bases trimmed and J has 7 bases trimmed; junction bases matching no gene number 10. Library preparation used the immunoSEQ multiplex PCR assay. For the multiplex PCR, a mixture combining 60 forward primers for TCR Vbeta segments and 13 reverse primers for TCR Jbeta segments was used. The CDR3 region of rearranged TCR beta genes was amplified from genomic DNA by a multiplex PCR assay. On the Illumina HiSeq System, the amplified TCR beta libraries were sequenced as 87-base-pair reads. The original pipeline was this. In a later analysis, roughly 80 million unique TCR beta chains were counted across the 666 repertoires, and around 10 million of these chains were shared by at least two donors. A nearest-neighbor algorithm error-corrected the raw reads and collapsed the reads into unique sequences, merging closely related sequences to remove PCR and sequencing errors. CDR3 sequences were aligned to IMGT reference sequences to assign V, D and J gene segments. For a sequence to be retained, a match of at least six nucleotides was required to both a V gene segment and a J gene segment. A rearrangement counted as productive if the CDR3 had no stop codons and remained in frame with V and J, and every other rearrangement counted as non-productive. Following IMGT convention, CDR3 was defined as the stretch from the second conserved V-encoded cysteine to the conserved J-encoded phenylalanine. Sequences without an unambiguous match to a single V gene segment were excluded from the earlier analysis of 450 to 650 of the donors. In an earlier analysis of approximately 610 of the donors, V segments were called functional above 56.7% productive rearrangements and were called segregating when the between-donor standard deviation exceeded 5%. A statistical classification framework was built to diagnose cytomegalovirus status from the catalog of TCR beta chain sequences. In a later analysis, TCR nucleotide sequences were compared against IMGT/GENE-DB human TR gene sequences so that V and J genes could be assigned. A later analysis assigned CDR3 sequences and most-parsimonious VDJ recombination scenarios with the TCRdist pipeline. A later analysis defined each TCR beta chain by its CDR3 amino acid sequence plus V-gene family, and excluded reads lacking a unique V-gene family. In a later analysis, around 600 highly shared, low-generation-probability nucleotide sequences were removed to address suspected cross-contamination and a sequencing artifact. A later analysis calculated a clonal expansion index for each public chain from normalized within-repertoire ranks of inferred template counts. A later analysis computed generation probabilities with a VDJ recombination model fitted to out-of-frame rearrangements, and checked the results against IGoR. In a later analysis, TCR-TCR, TCR-HLA and TCR-CMV co-occurrence was scored with hypergeometric tests, and a repertoire-size bias correction was applied to TCR pairs. To estimate false discovery rates, a later analysis permuted the HLA or CMV assignments 20 times. In a later analysis, co-occurring TCRs were grouped using DBSCAN, with TCRdist sequence similarity added in when clustering inside HLA-allele-positive subsets. Co-occurrence clustering excluded repertoires with fewer than 30,000 or more than 120,000 public chains, plus five with anomalous nucleotide sharing. The source is immuneACCESS, and TCRdb retained only in-frame sequences with V and J called. Part of the clones is not carried over; for the studies checked, unresolved V genes explain less than half of this, and the remainder is unexplained. That table furnishes V, J and clone size, whereas the DNA furnished D and trimming. The sample table holds about 77,000 clones. The top ten clonotypes cover around 13% of the sample.

The cohort comprised under 700 healthy bone marrow donors. At the time of sampling, every cohort member was nominally healthy, though immune exposures that went unrecorded were likely present. The donor was CMV seropositive and belonged to the group of a few hundred seropositive cohort members. A peripheral blood sample was provided by each donor, and peripheral blood mononuclear cells were used for TCR beta sequencing. The Qiagen DNeasy Blood Extraction Kit was used to extract genomic DNA from the blood cell samples. This chain joins TRBV7-9 to TRBJ2-2; 7 middle bases align to TRBD2. The sequence was collected from a man aged 50 or older in good health and CMV-seropositive. The sequenced sample was PBMCs. The DNA is TGTGCCAGCAGCCCCTCGAGGAGCGGGGTCGGGGAGCTGTTTTTT. Translated, it gives CASSPSRSGVGELFF.